A selection of T cell receptor beta chains follows, all from one sample in a study of blood T cell repertoires in COVID-19. TCRdb's table, derived via immunoSEQ multiplex PCR, lists solely in-frame clones and lacks some. There are about 54,000 clones in the sample; 90% occur only once, and about 8.6% lies in the top ten. Sequencing input: peripheral blood. The receptors here all came from a woman aged 35 to 49 with active COVID-19. Both conserved end residues are part of each CDR3. Fields, in order: D gene, J gene, V gene, CDR3 protein. D genes are given only for firm matches.

>-|TRBJ1-1|TRBV7-9
CASSLMRAGNTEAFF
>TRBD2|TRBJ2-7|TRBV5-5
CASSHDLAGTYEQYF
>TRBD2|TRBJ2-5|TRBV7-2
CASSTPGLTEETQYF
>TRBD1|TRBJ1-6|TRBV11-1
CASRGQYNSPLHF
>-|TRBJ2-2|TRBV11-3
CASSLVGLAGELFF
>-|TRBJ2-5|TRBV6-1
CASSEVVEETQYF
>-|TRBJ2-7|TRBV27
CASSPTQRGEQYF
>TRBD2|TRBJ2-1|TRBV6-5
CASRRTSGDKNEQFF
>-|TRBJ2-7|TRBV6-5
CASSRDSFQGNEQYF
>-|TRBJ1-5|TRBV5-6
CASSLWGVHNQPQHF
>-|TRBJ2-7|TRBV6-2/TRBV6-3
CASSYQGYEQYF
>TRBD2|TRBJ2-3|TRBV5-1
CASSLVQVGGEQYF
>-|TRBJ2-7|TRBV18
CASSPAGQIYEQYF
>-|TRBJ2-1|TRBV9
CASSKRGREADDEQFF
>TRBD1|TRBJ2-1|TRBV7-9
CASSFDRDRFYNEQFF
>-|TRBJ1-4|TRBV2
CASRTGTFNEKLFF
>TRBD1|TRBJ1-2|TRBV7-3
CASSGQGMGGYTF
>-|TRBJ2-1|TRBV4-3
CASSQVVQGEVDNEQFF
>TRBD1|TRBJ1-2|TRBV7-9
CASSPGQGWHGYTF
>-|TRBJ1-3|TRBV6-6
CATGLQSGNTIYF